The 21 T cell receptor beta chains below come from one sample, sequenced in a study of T cell responses to AZD1222 COVID-19 vaccine. Assay used: immunoSEQ multiplex PCR; TCRdb lists only in-frame clones, some missing. Counted here are over 100,000 clones, 70% to 90% occurring once; the ten biggest clones make up approximately 17%. The sequencing used peripheral blood, collected on day 0 of AZD1222 vaccination. The origin of the receptors is an adult in good health.

V is TRBV7-8 and J is TRBJ2-7, with TRBD1 matching over 7 bases. The germline V gene has CDR1 SGHVS and CDR2 FQNEAQ. The CDR3 has 13 amino acids. V trimming: 3 bases; J trimming: 6 bases; junction bases outside the gene matches: 5. The CDR3 DNA reads TGTGCCAGCAGCTTTCCGACAGGGCCCGAGCAGTACTTC. It codes for CASSFPTGPEQYF.

The chain is built from TRBV6-5 and TRBJ1-3; unclear D gene. The CDR3 totals 13 residues. CDR1 is MNHEY, CDR2 SVGAGI, per germline. Trimming stripped 7 bases from V and 2 bases from J, with 9 bases between. CDR3 sequence (DNA): TGTGCCAGCACCCGGGCGGCTGGAAACACCATATATTTT. As protein: CASTRAAGNTIYF.

The V gene is TRBV19, the J gene TRBJ1-6; 9 bases align to TRBD1. CDR3 length equals 14 residues. Germline-derived CDR1 and CDR2 are LNHDA and SQIVND (reference sequence). V lost 7 bases and J lost 5; bases outside the gene matches: 3. The CDR3 spells CASNDRGNNSPLHF. The CDR3 DNA reads TGTGCCAGTAACGACAGGGGGAATAATTCACCCCTCCACTTT.

The rearrangement joins TRBV20-1 to TRBJ2-1; D gene ambiguous. This CDR3 spans 10 amino acids. The V end lost 2 bases, the J end lost 7 bases, and 3 bases lay between the germline ends. CDR1 and CDR2 from the germline V gene are DFQATT and SNEGSKA (reference sequence). The CDR3 sequence is CSARYNEQFF. The CDR3 nucleotides are TGCAGTGCTAGATATAATGAGCAGTTCTTC.

This chain uses TRBV6-1 with TRBJ2-1; D is unclear. V lost 3 bases, J lost 9 bases, and 12 bases lay in between. Germline values: CDR1 MNHNS, CDR2 SASEGT. The CDR3 has 13 amino acids. In nucleotides, the CDR3 is TGTGCCAGCAGTGAGACAAGAGGTGGTGAGCAGTTCTTC. Amino acid sequence: CASSETRGGEQFF.

The chain recombines TRBV7-9 with TRBJ2-5, with 8 bases identical to TRBD2. In germline, CDR1 is SEHNR, CDR2 FQNEAQ (reference sequence). This CDR3 region has 14 residues. Trimming at V came to 1 base and at J to 4 bases, leaving 2 bases not matched to a gene. CDR3 residues: CASSLVLAGETQYF. CDR3 bases: TGTGCCAGCAGCTTAGTGCTAGCGGGAGAGACCCAGTACTTC. Together with reference TRBV7-9 and TRBJ2-5, the CDR3 gives the full variable domain: DTGVSQNPRHKITKRGQNVTFRCDPISEHNRLYWYRQTLGQGPEFLTYFQNEAQLEKSRLLSDRFSAERPKGSFSTLEIQRTEQGDSAMYLCASSLVLAGETQYFGPGTRLLVL.

The chain links TRBV6-2 or TRBV6-3 to TRBJ2-4, with 13 bases fitting TRBD2. The CDR3 is 15 amino acids. The germline V gene encodes CDR1 MNHEY and CDR2 SVGEGT. V trimming: 3 bases; J trimming: 7 bases; junction bases outside the gene matches: 3. The CDR3 nucleotides read TGTGCCAGCAGTTATGGGACTAGCGGGATGAACATTCAGTACTTC. Translating it yields CASSYGTSGMNIQYF.

V gene TRBV6-1 combines with J gene TRBJ2-7; TRBD2 matches at 10 bases. After removal of 2 bases from V and 0 bases from J, the junction contained 4 bases not matched to a gene. The CDR3 covers 16 residues. Per germline, CDR1 MNHNS and CDR2 SASEGT. The CDR3 DNA reads TGTGCCAGCAGTGAATTTGGACTAGCGGACTCCTACGAGCAGTACGTC. It codes for CASSEFGLADSYEQYV.

This chain uses TRBV19 with TRBJ2-1; 7 bases are shared with TRBD2. V was clipped by 1 base and J by 3 bases; unmatched bases: 15. CDR1 is LNHDA, CDR2 SQIVND, per germline (reference sequence). This CDR3 contains 19 residues. The DNA of the CDR3 is TGTGCCAGTAGTATAGGATTCCGCCACACTTCGGGGGGCTACAATGAGCAGTTCTTC. It translates to CASSIGFRHTSGGYNEQFF.

This chain connects TRBV5-8 to TRBJ1-1; D is unresolved. V was pared by 6 bases and J by 0 bases, with 9 bases between. CDR1 is SGHTS and CDR2 is YDEGEE in the germline V gene. The CDR3 contains 13 residues. CDR3 in amino acids: CASTPDLNTEAFF. DNA of the CDR3: TGTGCCAGCACCCCCGACCTGAACACTGAAGCTTTCTTT.

The chain employs TRBV7-9 and TRBJ2-7; D gene uncertain. CDR1 is SEHNR and CDR2 is FQNEAQ in the germline V gene (reference sequence). Trimming took off 5 bases at V and 2 bases at J, with 10 bases between the two ends. The length of the CDR3 is 13 residues. The CDR3 is CASSPSNAYEQYV. CDR3 DNA sequence: TGTGCCAGCAGCCCAAGTAATGCCTACGAGCAGTACGTC.

This chain connects TRBV11-2 to TRBJ2-7; D remains unclear. Trimming cost V 4 bases and J 0 bases, with 4 bases left between them. Germline CDR1 is SGHAT and CDR2 is FQNNGV. The CDR3 loop spans 12 amino acids. CDR3 in DNA: TGTGCCAGCAGCTGGAGCTCCTACGAGCAGTACGTC. Its protein is CASSWSSYEQYV.

V gene TRBV5-1 combines with J gene TRBJ2-5; 8 bases agree with TRBD1. With 0 bases clipped from V and 4 bases from J, the junction kept 8 bases outside the gene matches. Germline V gene lookup returns CDR1 SGHRS and CDR2 YFSETQ. CDR3 length: 16 residues. The chain's CDR3 is CASSLAPQGGAETQYF. CDR3 nucleotide sequence: TGCGCCAGCAGCTTGGCCCCACAGGGGGGAGCAGAGACCCAGTACTTC.

The CDR3 DNA follows: TGTGCCAGCAGTTCCGACACCCGACAAAGGTACGAGCAGTACTTC. Translation: CASSSDTRQRYEQYF. The chain is built from TRBV28 and TRBJ2-7; D gene unclear. V lost 4 bases to trimming and J lost 4 bases, with 17 bases between them. This CDR3 has 15 amino acids. Germline CDR1 is MDHEN and CDR2 is SYDVKM.

The chain uses TRBV7-2 and TRBJ2-1; 8 positions agree with TRBD1. The CDR3 is 14 amino acids. CDR1 and CDR2 from the germline V gene are SGHTA and FQGNSA. J lost 2 bases, V lost 3 bases, and 0 bases had no gene match. The CDR3 DNA reads as TGTGCCAGCAGCTTGGACAGGGCCTACAATGAGCAGTTCTTC. Its protein product is CASSLDRAYNEQFF.

This sequence joins TRBV7-9 and TRBJ2-2, with unresolved D. CDR1 is SEHNR and CDR2 is FQNEAQ in the germline V gene (reference sequence). This CDR3 comprises 12 residues. Trimming left V 2 bases short and J 7 bases short, with 5 bases between. CDR3 DNA sequence: TGTGCCAGCAGCTTAAACGTCGGGGAGCTGTTTTTT. Its protein product is CASSLNVGELFF.

This chain uses TRBV6-1 with TRBJ2-7, with 9 bases matching TRBD1. Germline V gives CDR1 MNHNS, CDR2 SASEGT. Unmatched junction bases numbered 7, after V lost 3 bases and J lost 7 bases. The CDR3 is 14 residues long. The CDR3 DNA is TGTGCCAGCAGTGAGGTCGGGACAGGGAGGGAGCAGTACTTC. This codes for CASSEVGTGREQYF.

CDR3: CASSEVAGGNNEQFF. CDR3 DNA: TGTGCCAGCAGTGAAGTGGCGGGAGGGAACAATGAGCAGTTCTTC. This rearrangement joins TRBV6-1 to TRBJ2-1; 9 bases agree with TRBD2. The V and J ends lost 1 base and 5 bases, in that order; junction bases with no gene match: 3. This CDR3 comprises 15 residues. CDR1 and CDR2 from the germline V gene are MNHNS and SASEGT.

This clone was found a few times. The V call is TRBV19, the J call TRBJ1-1; TRBD1 is a possible D gene (6 bases). The CDR3 consists of 16 residues. V lost 6 bases and J lost 0, with 17 bases in between. The germline gives CDR1 LNHDA, CDR2 SQIVND (reference sequence). The CDR3 nucleotides are TGTGCCAGTAGCCTTAAGAAGGGGGGGCTGAACACTGAAGCTTTCTTT. Translating gives CASSLKKGGLNTEAFF.

V usage is TRBV7-6 and J usage is TRBJ2-3, with 8 bases that match TRBD1. There are 17 residues in the CDR3. Germline CDR1 is SGHVS and CDR2 is FNYEAQ. V lost 1 base and J lost 2; bases outside the gene matches: 8. CDR3 sequence (DNA): TGTGCCAGCAGCTTAGGTTCTGGGACAGGACCCACAGATACGCAGTATTTT. Residues: CASSLGSGTGPTDTQYF.

The J gene is TRBJ1-6, the V gene TRBV6-5; D remains ambiguous. Germline V gives CDR1 MNHEY, CDR2 SVGAGI. V was trimmed by 3 bases and J by 10 bases, leaving 16 bases between them. The CDR3 sequence is 15 residues long. The CDR3 region has the DNA TGTGCCAGCAGTTATGGTAGCCCTACACCGTCACCCCTCCACTTT. This codes for CASSYGSPTPSPLHF.